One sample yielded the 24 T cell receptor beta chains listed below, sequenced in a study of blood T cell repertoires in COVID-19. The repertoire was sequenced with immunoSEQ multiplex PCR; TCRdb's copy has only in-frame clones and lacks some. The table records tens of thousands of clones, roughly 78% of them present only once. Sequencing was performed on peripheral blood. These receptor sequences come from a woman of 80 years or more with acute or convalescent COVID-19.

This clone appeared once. The CDR3 DNA is TGTGCCAGCAGTTCCACCTTACAGTACACTGAAGCTTTCTTT. It translates to CASSSTLQYTEAFF. The chain uses TRBV28 and TRBJ1-1; no firm D call. The germline gives CDR1 MDHEN, CDR2 SYDVKM. Trimming left V 4 bases short and J 3 bases short, with 12 bases between. There are 14 residues in the CDR3.

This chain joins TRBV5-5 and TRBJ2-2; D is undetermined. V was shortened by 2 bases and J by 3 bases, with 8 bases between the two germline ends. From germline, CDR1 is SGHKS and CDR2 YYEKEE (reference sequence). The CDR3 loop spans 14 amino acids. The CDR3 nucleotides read TGTGCCAGCAGCTTCGGCAGCGACACCGGGGAGCTGTTTTTT. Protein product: CASSFGSDTGELFF.

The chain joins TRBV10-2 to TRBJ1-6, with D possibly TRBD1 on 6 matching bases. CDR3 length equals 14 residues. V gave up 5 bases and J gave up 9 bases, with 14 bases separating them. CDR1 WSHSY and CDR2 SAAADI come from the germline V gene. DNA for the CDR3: TGCGCCAGCAGTACTTCAGGGGCGGGTTCACCCCTCCACTTT. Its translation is CASSTSGAGSPLHF.

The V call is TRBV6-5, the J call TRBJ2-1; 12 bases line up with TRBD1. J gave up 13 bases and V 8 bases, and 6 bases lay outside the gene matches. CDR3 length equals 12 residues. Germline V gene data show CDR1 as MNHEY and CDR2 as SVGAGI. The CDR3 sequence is CASRDRGLSQFF. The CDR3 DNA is TGTGCCAGCCGGGACAGGGGGCTGAGTCAGTTCTTC.

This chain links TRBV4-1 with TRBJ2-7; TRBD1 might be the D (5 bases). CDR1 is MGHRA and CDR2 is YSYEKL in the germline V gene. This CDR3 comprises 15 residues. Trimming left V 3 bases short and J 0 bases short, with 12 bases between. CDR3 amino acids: CASSHPGQGSYEQYF. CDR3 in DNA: TGCGCCAGCAGCCACCCTGGCCAGGGCTCCTACGAGCAGTACTTC.

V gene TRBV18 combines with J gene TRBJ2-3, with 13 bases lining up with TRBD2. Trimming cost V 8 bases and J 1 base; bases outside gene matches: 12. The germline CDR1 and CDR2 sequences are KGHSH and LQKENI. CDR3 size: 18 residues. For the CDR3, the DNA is TGTGCCAGCACTCAACTAGCGGGAGGGCTATCAGGCACAGATACGCAGTATTTT. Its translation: CASTQLAGGLSGTDTQYF. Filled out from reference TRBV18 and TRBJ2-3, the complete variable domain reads NAGVMQNPRHLVRRRGQEARLRCSPMKGHSHVYWYRQLPEEGLKFMVYLQKENIIDESGMPKERFSAEFPKEGPSILRIQQVVRGDSAAYFCASTQLAGGLSGTDTQYFGPGTRLTVL.

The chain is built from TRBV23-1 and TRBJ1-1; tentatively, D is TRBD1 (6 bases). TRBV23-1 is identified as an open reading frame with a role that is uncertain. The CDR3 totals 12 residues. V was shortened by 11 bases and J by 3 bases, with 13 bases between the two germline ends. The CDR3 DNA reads TGCGCCGGCGGACAGAGAGACACTGAAGCTTTCTTT. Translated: CAGGQRDTEAFF.

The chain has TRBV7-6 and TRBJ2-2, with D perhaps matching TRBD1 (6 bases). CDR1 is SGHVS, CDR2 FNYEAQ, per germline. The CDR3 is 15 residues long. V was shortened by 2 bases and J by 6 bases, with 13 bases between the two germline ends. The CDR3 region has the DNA TGTGCCAGCAGCTTAACTACAGGGAGCGCCGGGGAGCTGTTTTTT. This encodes CASSLTTGSAGELFF.

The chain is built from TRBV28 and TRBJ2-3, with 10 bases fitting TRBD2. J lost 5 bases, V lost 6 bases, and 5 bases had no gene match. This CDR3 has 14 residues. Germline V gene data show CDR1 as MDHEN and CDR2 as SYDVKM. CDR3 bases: TGTGCCAGCAGCAGCGGGGGGGCGAAAGATACGCAGTATTTT. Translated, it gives CASSSGGAKDTQYF.

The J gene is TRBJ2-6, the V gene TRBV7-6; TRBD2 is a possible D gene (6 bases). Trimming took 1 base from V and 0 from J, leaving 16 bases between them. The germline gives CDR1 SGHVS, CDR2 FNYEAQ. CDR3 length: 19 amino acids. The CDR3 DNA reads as TGTGCCAGCAGCTTAGGCCGGAGGGATCGAGACTCTGGGGCCAACGTCCTGACTTTC. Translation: CASSLGRRDRDSGANVLTF.

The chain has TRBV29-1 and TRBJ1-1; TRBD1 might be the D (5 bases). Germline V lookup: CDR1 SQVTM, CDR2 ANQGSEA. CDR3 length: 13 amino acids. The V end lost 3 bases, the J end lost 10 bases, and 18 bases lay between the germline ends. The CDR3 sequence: CSVDKSPGGRAFF. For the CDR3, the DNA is TGCAGCGTTGATAAGTCTCCCGGGGGTCGAGCTTTCTTT.

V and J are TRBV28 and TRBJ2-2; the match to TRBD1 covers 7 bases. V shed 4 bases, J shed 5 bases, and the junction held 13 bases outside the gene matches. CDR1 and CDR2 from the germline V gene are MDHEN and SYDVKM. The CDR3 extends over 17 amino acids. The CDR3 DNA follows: TGTGCCAGCAGTTCCCGGACAGGCCGGTCTTTAACCGGGGAGCTGTTTTTT. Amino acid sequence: CASSSRTGRSLTGELFF.

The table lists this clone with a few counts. CDR3 sequence: CASSLVPVEAFF. The CDR3 nucleotides read TGTGCCAGCAGTTTGGTCCCGGTTGAAGCTTTCTTT. The J gene is TRBJ1-1, the V gene TRBV12-3 or TRBV12-4, with D hard to call. V lost 3 bases, J lost 7 bases, and 9 bases lay in between. The CDR3 length is 12 residues.

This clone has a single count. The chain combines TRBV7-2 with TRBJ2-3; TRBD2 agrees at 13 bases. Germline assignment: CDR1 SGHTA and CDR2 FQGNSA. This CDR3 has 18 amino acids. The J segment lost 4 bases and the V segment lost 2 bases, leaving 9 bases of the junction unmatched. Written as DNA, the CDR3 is TGTGCCAGCAGCTTATTTCCCGGGACTAGCGGGAAATCAGATACGCAGTATTTT. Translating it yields CASSLFPGTSGKSDTQYF.

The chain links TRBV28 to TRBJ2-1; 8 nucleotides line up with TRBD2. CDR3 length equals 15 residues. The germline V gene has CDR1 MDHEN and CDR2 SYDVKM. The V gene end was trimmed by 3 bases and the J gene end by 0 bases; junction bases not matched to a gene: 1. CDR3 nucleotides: TGTGCCAGCAGTTTCAGCGGGGGCTCCTACAATGAGCAGTTCTTC. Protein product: CASSFSGGSYNEQFF. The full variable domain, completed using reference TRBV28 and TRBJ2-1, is DVKVTQSSRYLVKRTGEKVFLECVQDMDHENMFWYRQDPGLGLRLIYFSYDVKMKEKGDIPEGYSVSREKKERFSLILESASTNQTSMYLCASSFSGGSYNEQFFGPGTRLTVL.

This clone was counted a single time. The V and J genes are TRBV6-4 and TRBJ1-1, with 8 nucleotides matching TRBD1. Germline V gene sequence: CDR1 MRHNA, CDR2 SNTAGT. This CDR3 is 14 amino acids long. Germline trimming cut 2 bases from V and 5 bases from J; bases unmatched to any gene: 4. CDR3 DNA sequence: TGTGCCAGCAGTGACACCAACAGGGGGACTGAAGCTTTCTTT. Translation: CASSDTNRGTEAFF.

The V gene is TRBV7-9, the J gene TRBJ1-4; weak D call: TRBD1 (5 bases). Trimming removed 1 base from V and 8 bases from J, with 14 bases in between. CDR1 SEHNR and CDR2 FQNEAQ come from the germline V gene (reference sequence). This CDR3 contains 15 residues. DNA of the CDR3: TGTGCCAGCAGCTTAGGTTCCAGGGCCGAAGAAAAACTGTTTTTT. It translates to CASSLGSRAEEKLFF.

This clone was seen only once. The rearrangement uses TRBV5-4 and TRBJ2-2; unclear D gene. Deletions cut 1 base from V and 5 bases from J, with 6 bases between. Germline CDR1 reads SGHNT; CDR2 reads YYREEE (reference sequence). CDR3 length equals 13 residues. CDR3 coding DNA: TGTGCCAGCAGCTTGACACAGACCGGGGAGCTGTTTTTT. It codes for CASSLTQTGELFF.

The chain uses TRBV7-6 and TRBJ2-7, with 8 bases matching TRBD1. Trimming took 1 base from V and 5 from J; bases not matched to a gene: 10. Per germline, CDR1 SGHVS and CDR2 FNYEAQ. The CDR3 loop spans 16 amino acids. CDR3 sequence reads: CASSLGLQGGHDEQYF. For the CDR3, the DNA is TGTGCCAGCAGCTTAGGTCTACAGGGGGGCCACGACGAGCAGTACTTC. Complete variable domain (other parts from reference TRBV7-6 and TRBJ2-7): GAGVSQSPRYKVTKRGQDVALRCDPISGHVSLYWYRQALGQGPEFLTYFNYEAQQDKSGLPNDRFSAERPEGSISTLTIQRTEQRDSAMYRCASSLGLQGGHDEQYFGPGTRLTVT.

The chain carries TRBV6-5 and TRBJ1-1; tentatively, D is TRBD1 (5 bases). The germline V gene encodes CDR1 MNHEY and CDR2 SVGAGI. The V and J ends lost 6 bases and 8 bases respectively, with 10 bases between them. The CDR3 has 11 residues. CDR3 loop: CASSDAGEAFF. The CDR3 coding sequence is TGTGCCAGCAGCGACGCAGGGGAAGCTTTCTTT.

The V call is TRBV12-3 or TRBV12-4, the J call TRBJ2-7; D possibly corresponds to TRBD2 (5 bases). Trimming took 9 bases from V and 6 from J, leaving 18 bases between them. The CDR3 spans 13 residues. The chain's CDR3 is CASSRRQEGEQYF. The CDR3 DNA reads TGTGCCAGTAGTCGAAGACAAGAGGGCGAGCAGTACTTC.

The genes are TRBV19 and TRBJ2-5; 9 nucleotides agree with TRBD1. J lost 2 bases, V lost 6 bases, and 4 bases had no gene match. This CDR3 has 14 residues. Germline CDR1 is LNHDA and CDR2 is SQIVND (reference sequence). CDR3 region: CASSSGQGQETQYF. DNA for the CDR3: TGTGCCAGTAGCTCTGGACAGGGGCAAGAGACCCAGTACTTC.

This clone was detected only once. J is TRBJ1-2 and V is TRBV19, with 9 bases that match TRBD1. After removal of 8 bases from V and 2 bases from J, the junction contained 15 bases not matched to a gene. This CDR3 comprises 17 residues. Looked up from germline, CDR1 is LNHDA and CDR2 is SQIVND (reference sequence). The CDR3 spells CASGRNSPGQGNYGYTF. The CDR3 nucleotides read TGTGCCAGTGGTCGAAATAGTCCCGGACAGGGGAACTATGGCTACACCTTC.

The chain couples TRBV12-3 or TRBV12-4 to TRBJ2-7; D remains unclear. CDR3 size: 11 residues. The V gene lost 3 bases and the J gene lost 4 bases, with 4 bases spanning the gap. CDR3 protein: CASSLEYEQYF. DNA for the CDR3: TGTGCCAGCAGTTTGGAGTACGAGCAGTACTTC.